This T cell receptor beta chain was recorded in a study of coeliac disease. Turning to this clone: The target antigen is unknown.

Sequencing used one aliquot of approximately 490,000 cells per fraction. The CDR3 loop spans 15 amino acids. V lost 3 bases, J lost 1 base, and 12 bases lay in between. CDR1 and CDR2 (germline): KGHSH, LQKENI. Notes on the study in general: Of coeliac lamina propria samples, 9 of 18 held published gliadin-specific TRB sequences, versus 1 of 6 controls. Lower clonality than controls marked TRB and TRG repertoires from active celiac intraepithelial and lamina propria samples.

Profiling relied on immunoSEQ multiplex PCR, and the TCRdb table lists in-frame clones only, not all of them. The sample includes under 3,000 clones, roughly 66% seen only once; the top ten take about 14%. The source of this sequence is an older woman with celiac disease on a gluten-free diet. V gene TRBV18 combines with J gene TRBJ1-1, with no clear D. Sample: lamina propria lymphocytes from the gut. The CDR3 DNA is TGTGCCAGCTCACCGTCTCTATGGTCGAACACTGAAGCTTTCTTT. This translates into CASSPSLWSNTEAFF.